Sequencing of this T cell receptor (beta chain) was carried out in a study of PD-L1 blockade in urothelial cancer. On the study more broadly: Median T cell yield from blood was roughly 140,000. General study results and limits: Durable benefit accompanied greater 3-week expansion of tumor-associated blood clones.

As to this clone: Its antigen is unknown.

Method: immunoSEQ multiplex PCR; TCRdb's copy keeps in-frame clones and lacks some. This table has around 56,000 clones, approximately 86% appearing once. The diagnosis in patients was locally advanced or metastatic urothelial carcinoma. CDR3 size: 12 residues. Trimming shortened V by 8 bases and J by 6 bases, and 10 bases separated the two germline ends. Per germline, CDR1 MDHEN and CDR2 SYDVKM. The rearrangement uses TRBV28 and TRBJ2-2; D is possibly TRBD2 (6 bases). The starting material was PBMCs, obtained around atezolizumab (anti-PD-L1) treatment. This clonotype was obtained from a man aged 50-59 years with urothelial cancer. The CDR3 loop is CASVGRPGELFF. The CDR3 DNA sequence: TGTGCCAGCGTAGGGAGGCCCGGGGAGCTGTTTTTT.